This note documents a single T cell receptor beta chain sequence. Its antigen is unknown. Treatment: approximately nine-day PBMC culture with coronavirus spike peptide pools or control peptides (ViraFEST assay). An Oncomine TCR Beta short-read assay was used to sequence the DNA from cultured CD4+ T cells. Scientists extracted genomic DNA from CD4+ T cells grown in culture. Via MiXCR, TCRdb re-called the PCR reads, giving one row per CDR3 protein. The sample contains around 12,000 distinct CDR3 sequences, 41% of which appear only once. This sample is part of a study of vaccination and CD4 T cells after COVID-19. About the study: Overlapping peptides of the spike proteins of SARS-CoV-2, HCoV-NL63, HCoV-OC43 and HCoV-229E were used for cell stimulation.

The CDR3 loop spans 14 amino acids. V lost 5 bases, J lost 4 bases, and 5 bases stayed unmatched. In germline, CDR1 is DFQATT, CDR2 SNEGSKA (reference sequence). This TCR came from a human donor who had recovered from COVID-19. The chain combines TRBV20-1 with TRBJ1-1, with 12 bases lining up with TRBD1. Here the sequenced sample was CD4+ T cells from blood, cultured in vitro, taken after SARS-CoV-2 vaccination. CDR3 loop: CSALRGQGATEAFF. The CDR3 nucleotides are TGCAGTGCTCTAAGGGGACAGGGGGCCACTGAAGCTTTCTTT.